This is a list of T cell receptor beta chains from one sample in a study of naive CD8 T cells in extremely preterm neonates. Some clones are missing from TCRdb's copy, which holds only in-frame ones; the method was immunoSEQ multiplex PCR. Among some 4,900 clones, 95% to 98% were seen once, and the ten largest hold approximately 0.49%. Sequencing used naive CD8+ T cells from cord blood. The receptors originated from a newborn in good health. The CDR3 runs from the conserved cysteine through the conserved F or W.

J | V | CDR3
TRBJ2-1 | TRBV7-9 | CASSLSQAEFNEQFF
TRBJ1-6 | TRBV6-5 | CASNDGSNSPLHF
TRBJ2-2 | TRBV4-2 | CASRSGRVTAGELFF
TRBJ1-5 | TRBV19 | CASIDAWGQGDQPQHF
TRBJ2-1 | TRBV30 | CAGGGSYNEQFF
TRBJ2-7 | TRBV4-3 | CASSQDWGQGNEQYF
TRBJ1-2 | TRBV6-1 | CASDYRVGNYGYTF
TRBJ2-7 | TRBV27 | CASSLVSPPDEQYF
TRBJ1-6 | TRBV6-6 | CASSYSTDPSHF
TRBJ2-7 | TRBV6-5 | CASSPSGGPHEQYF
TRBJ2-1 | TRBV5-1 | CASSFYLAGAYNEQFF
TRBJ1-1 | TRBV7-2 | CASSLVGAEAFF
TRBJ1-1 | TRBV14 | CASSHTLSGGTEAFF
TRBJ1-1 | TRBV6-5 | CASRQGGVFEAFF
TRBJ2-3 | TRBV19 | CASSIVGMTSAGADTQYF
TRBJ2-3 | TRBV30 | CAWSPEVLQPTDTQYF
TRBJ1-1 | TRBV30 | CAWNIQESTEAFF
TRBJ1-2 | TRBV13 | CASSSWTLQGNYGYTF
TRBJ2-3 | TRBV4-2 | CASSQETSGGAGDTQYF
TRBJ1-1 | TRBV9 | CASSGWTGRDTEAFF
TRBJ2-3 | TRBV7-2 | CASSPGTGGYTDTQYF
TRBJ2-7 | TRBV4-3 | CASSRWTTYEQYF
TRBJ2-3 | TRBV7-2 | CASSLAPGLSTDTQYF
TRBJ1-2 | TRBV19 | CARTRTSYMYGYTF
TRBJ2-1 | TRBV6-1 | CASRGDYYNEQFF
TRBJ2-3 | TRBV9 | CASSVEEHKDTQYF
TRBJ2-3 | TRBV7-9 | CASSLVAGAAGVTDTQYF
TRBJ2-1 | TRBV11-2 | CASSSGGSSGGEQFF
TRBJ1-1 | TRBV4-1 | CASSPPWGEAFF
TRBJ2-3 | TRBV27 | CATQMGLALDTQYF